The clone carrying this T cell receptor (beta chain) was counted ten times or more. Antigen unknown. This entry belongs to a study of neurological immune-mediated disorders. Study conclusions and caveats: Phylogenetic grouping assigned the repertoires of 18 of 34 multiple sclerosis patients to a single related-CDR3 cluster, which may represent a signature.

The starting material, 2 million PBMCs stored at -80 C, gave rise to the unsorted libraries. This CDR3 region has 15 residues. The germline CDR1 and CDR2 sequences are SGHTA and FQGNSA. Unmatched junction bases numbered 9, after V lost 5 bases and J lost 7 bases. A 10-nucleotide random UMI tagged transcripts in template-switch 5'RACE cDNA synthesis. A single record per CDR3 protein comes from TCRdb applying MiXCR to the 5' RACE reads. This sample has 49,000 or so distinct CDR3 sequences, with just under 4.5% found just once. The TCR originated in an older woman with multiple sclerosis. The sample consisted of PBMCs. V usage is TRBV7-2 and J usage is TRBJ2-1; 9 bases align to TRBD1. CDR3 protein: CASSEPGQGTNEQFF. In DNA, the CDR3 is TGTGCCAGCAGCGAACCGGGACAGGGAACTAATGAGCAGTTCTTC.